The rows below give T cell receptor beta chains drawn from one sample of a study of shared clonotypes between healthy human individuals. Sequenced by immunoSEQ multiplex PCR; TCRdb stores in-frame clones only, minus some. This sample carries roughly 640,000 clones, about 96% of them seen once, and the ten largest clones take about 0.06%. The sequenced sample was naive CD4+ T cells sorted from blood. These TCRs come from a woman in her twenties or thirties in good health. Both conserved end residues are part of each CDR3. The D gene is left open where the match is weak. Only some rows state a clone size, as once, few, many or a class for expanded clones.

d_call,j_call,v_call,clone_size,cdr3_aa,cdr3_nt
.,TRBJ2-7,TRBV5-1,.,CASSLRRDPSSYEQYF,TGCGCCAGCAGCTTGCGCAGGGACCCTTCCTCCTACGAGCAGTACTTC
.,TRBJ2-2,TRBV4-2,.,CASSLRGMNTGELFF,TGTGCCAGCAGCCTCCGAGGAATGAACACCGGGGAGCTGTTTTTT
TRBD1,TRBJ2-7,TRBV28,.,CASSQPGTGGSYEQYF,TGTGCCAGCAGTCAACCAGGGACAGGGGGATCCTACGAGCAGTACTTC
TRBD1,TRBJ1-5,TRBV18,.,CASSPNRGGRGNQPQHF,TGTGCCAGCTCACCAAACAGGGGTGGTCGGGGCAATCAGCCCCAGCATTTT
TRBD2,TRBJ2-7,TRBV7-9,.,CASSLYTPLASGRYEQYF,TGTGCCAGCAGCTTATATACCCCGTTGGCTAGCGGACGCTACGAGCAGTACTTC
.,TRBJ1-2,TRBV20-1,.,CSASPGGYTF,TGCAGTGCTAGCCCCGGCGGCTACACCTTC
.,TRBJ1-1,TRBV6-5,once,CASSYLANTEAFF,TGTGCCAGCAGTTATCTAGCCAACACTGAAGCTTTCTTT
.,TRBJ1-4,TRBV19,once,CASSIGPPEKLFF,TGTGCCAGTAGTATAGGGCCGCCGGAAAAACTGTTTTTT
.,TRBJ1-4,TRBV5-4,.,CASSLGINEKLFF,TGTGCCAGCAGCCTGGGCATTAATGAAAAACTGTTTTTT
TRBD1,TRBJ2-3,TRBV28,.,CASSFPLSLTGASTDTQYF,TGTGCCAGCAGTTTCCCGCTATCCCTTACAGGGGCCAGCACAGATACGCAGTATTTT
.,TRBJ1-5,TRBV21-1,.,CASSIIAREVEDQPQHF,TGTGCCAGCAGCATCATAGCCAGGGAGGTGGAAGATCAGCCCCAGCATTTT
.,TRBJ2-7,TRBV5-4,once,CASSPAVLADYEQYF,TGTGCCAGCAGCCCGGCGGTATTAGCGGACTACGAGCAGTACTTC
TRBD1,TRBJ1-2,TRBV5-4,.,CASSLTGQGGSYGYTF,TGTGCCAGCAGCTTAACCGGACAGGGTGGTTCTTATGGCTACACCTTC
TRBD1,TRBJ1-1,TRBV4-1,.,CASSKPGQGSGNTEAFF,TGCGCCAGCAGCAAGCCGGGACAGGGATCGGGGAACACTGAAGCTTTCTTT
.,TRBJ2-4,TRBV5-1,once,CASSPTQGTNIQYF,TGCGCCAGCAGCCCCACCCAGGGGACCAACATTCAGTACTTC
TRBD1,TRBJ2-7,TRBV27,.,CASSSNRGEQYF,TGTGCCAGCAGTTCCAACAGGGGCGAGCAGTACTTC
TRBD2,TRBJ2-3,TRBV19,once,CASSRTSGRSDTQYF,TGTGCCAGTAGTAGGACTAGCGGGAGATCGGATACGCAGTATTTT
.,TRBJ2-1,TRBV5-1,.,CASSPDNEQFF,TGCGCCAGCAGCCCAGACAATGAGCAGTTCTTC
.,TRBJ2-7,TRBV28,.,CASSLADHTYEQYF,TGTGCCAGCAGTTTGGCGGACCACACCTACGAGCAGTACTTC
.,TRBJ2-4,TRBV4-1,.,CASSQGQVAKNIQYF,TGCGCCAGCAGCCAAGGACAGGTAGCCAAAAACATTCAGTACTTC
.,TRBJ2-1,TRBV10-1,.,CASSDLAGWYNEQFF,TGCGCCAGCAGTGATCTGGCAGGGTGGTACAATGAGCAGTTCTTC
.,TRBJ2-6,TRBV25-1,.,CASSESGAGANVLTF,TGTGCCAGCAGTGAGTCAGGGGCCGGGGCCAACGTCCTGACTTTC
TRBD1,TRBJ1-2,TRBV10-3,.,CAIRAGTDNYGYTF,TGTGCCATCAGGGCCGGGACAGATAACTATGGCTACACCTTC
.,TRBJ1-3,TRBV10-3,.,CAISESAGPSGNTIYF,TGTGCCATCAGTGAGTCGGCAGGTCCCTCTGGAAACACCATATATTTT
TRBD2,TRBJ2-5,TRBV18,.,CASSNGLAGVAETQYF,TGTGCCAGCTCAAACGGACTAGCGGGAGTCGCGGAGACCCAGTACTTC
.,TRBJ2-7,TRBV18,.,CASSPSLGPNYEQYF,TGTGCCAGCTCACCGAGCCTAGGGCCCAACTACGAGCAGTACTTC
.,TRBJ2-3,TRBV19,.,CASSVLYTTSYTDTQYF,TGTGCCAGTAGCGTGCTATACACGACCTCCTACACAGATACGCAGTATTTT
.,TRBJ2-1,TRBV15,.,CATTRGNEQFF,TGTGCCACCACCCGCGGCAATGAGCAGTTCTTC
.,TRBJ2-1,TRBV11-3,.,CASSLGSDEQFF,TGTGCCAGCAGCTTGGGGTCCGATGAGCAGTTCTTC
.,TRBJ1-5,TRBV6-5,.,CASWTWDQPQHF,TGTGCCAGCTGGACATGGGATCAGCCCCAGCATTTT
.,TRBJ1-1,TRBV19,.,CASSITDMNTEAFF,TGTGCCAGTAGTATCACGGACATGAACACTGAAGCTTTCTTT
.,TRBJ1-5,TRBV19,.,CASSIGMSQHF,TGTGCCAGTAGTATCGGGATGTCCCAGCATTTT
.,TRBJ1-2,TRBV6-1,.,CASSAVTGGYGYTF,TGTGCCAGCAGCGCGGTGACGGGTGGCTATGGCTACACCTTC
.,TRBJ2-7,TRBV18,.,CASSPPGTRLGEQYF,TGTGCCAGCTCACCACCTGGCACACGCTTGGGCGAGCAGTACTTC
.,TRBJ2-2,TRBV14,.,CASSLRVRPTGELFF,TGTGCCAGCAGCCTACGGGTCCGACCAACCGGGGAGCTGTTTTTT
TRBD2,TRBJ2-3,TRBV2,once,CASSAAGGRVDTQYF,TGTGCCAGCAGTGCGGCGGGAGGAAGGGTAGATACGCAGTATTTT
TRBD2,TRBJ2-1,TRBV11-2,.,CASSSYSGSSYNEQFF,TGTGCCAGCAGCTCTTATAGCGGGAGCTCCTACAATGAGCAGTTCTTC